This T cell receptor beta chain stems from a study of response to subunit inactivated influenza vaccine. Using its own MiXCR run on the RT-PCR reads, TCRdb lists one record per CDR3 protein. The sample yields 400,000 to 650,000 distinct CDR3 sequences, approximately 7.7% seen once. Many counts were recorded for this clonotype. Germline lookup yields CDR1 SGHRS and CDR2 YFSETQ. There are 13 residues in the CDR3. V lost 4 bases and J 1 base, leaving 8 bases between the germline ends. Here the sequenced sample was PBMCs from blood, taken less than 30 months after vaccination. The TCR originated in a man between 50 and 69 years old who received an inactivated influenza vaccine. This chain joins TRBV5-1 and TRBJ1-2; no reliable D call. In DNA, the CDR3 is TGCGCCAGCAGCAGGGAGCTTAACTATGGCTACACCTTC. This encodes CASSRELNYGYTF. Together with reference TRBV5-1 and TRBJ1-2, the CDR3 gives the full variable domain: KAGVTQTPRYLIKTRGQQVTLSCSPISGHRSVSWYQQTPGQGLQFLFEYFSETQRNKGNFPGRFSGRQFSNSRSEMNVSTLELGDSALYLCASSRELNYGYTFGSGTRLTVV.